The 5 T cell receptor beta chains reported below all come from one sample, sequenced in a study of T cells in Graves' hyperthyroidism and ophthalmopathy. TCR beta CDR3 sequences were amplified from RNA transcripts. The HTBI set primed first-round TCR CDR3 RT-PCR. TCRdb reprocessed the multiplex PCR reads with MiXCR, giving one entry per CDR3 protein. The table records over 700,000 distinct CDR3 sequences, about 19% of them present only once. The sequenced material came from blood. These receptors were obtained from a woman aged 50 to 65 with Graves' hyperthyroidism that later progressed to Graves' ophthalmopathy.

This clonotype was picked up a small number of times. The J gene is TRBJ2-6, the V gene TRBV6-5; D is tentatively TRBD1 or TRBD2 (5 bases each). The CDR3 is made up of 19 amino acids. V shed 0 bases and J shed 0 bases, with 15 bases lying between them. Germline V gene sequence: CDR1 MNHEY, CDR2 SVGAGI. The CDR3 coding sequence is TGTGCCAGCAGTTACTCGAGCGAGGGGCCGGGCTCTGGGGCCAACGTCCTGACTTTC. It codes for CASSYSSEGPGSGANVLTF.

Concerning this clonotype itself: This may come from a read error, since a much larger clone is one base off. CDR3 in DNA: TGTGCCTGCAGCCCCCCGGATACCCACGAGCAGTACTTC. The encoded protein is CACSPPDTHEQYF. This rearrangement joins TRBV5-4 to TRBJ2-7; D is ambiguous. The CDR3 spans 13 residues. From germline, CDR1 is SGHNT and CDR2 YYREEE (reference sequence).

This clonotype has only a few counts. V is TRBV7-8 and J is TRBJ1-6, with a possible D match to TRBD1 (5 bases). The ends were cut back, 5 bases at V and 6 bases at J, with 14 bases in the middle. The CDR3 loop spans 15 amino acids. The germline CDR1 and CDR2 sequences are SGHVS and FQNEAQ. The CDR3 region has the DNA TGTGCCAGCAGCCTCGGGGCAGGGTCTAATTCACCCCTCCACTTT. This codes for CASSLGAGSNSPLHF.

This clonotype was seen just once. This sequence joins TRBV7-2 and TRBJ2-4; D gene unclear. Germline loops: CDR1 SGHTA, CDR2 FQGNSA. Trimming took off 1 base at V and 8 bases at J, with 9 bases between the two ends. This CDR3 has 13 residues. The CDR3 sequence: CASSLGKLYIQYF. CDR3 coding DNA: TGTGCCAGCAGCTTAGGGAAATTATACATTCAGTACTTC.

Worth noting for this clonotype: A clone one base away is much larger, so this may be a read error. This chain joins TRBV20-1 and TRBJ2-1; tentative D call: TRBD1 (7 bases). Germline V CDR1 and CDR2: DFQATT, SNEGSKA (reference sequence). This CDR3 region has 13 residues. Deletions cut 5 bases from V and 8 bases from J, with 16 bases between. CDR3 coding DNA: TGCAGTGCTGTCAGGGGGGCTGTCTATGAGCAGTTCTTC. Its protein is CSAVRGAVYEQFF.